This TCR beta chain emerged from a study of control samples from healthy donors and cancer patients (dated by TCRdb to between 2020 and 2021). The library was generated by the immunoSEQ multiplex PCR assay. TCRdb re-hosts the immuneACCESS table, in-frame sequences only. Its copies lack some clones; in the studies checked, an unresolved V gene accounts for under half of them, and the cause for the rest is not known. The sample table lists about 84,000 clones, 91% of them with a count of one. Around 17% of the sample is held by the ten biggest clonotypes. Taken from cysteine to phenylalanine, the CDR3 has 14 residues. Just the 42-base CDR3 DNA is kept, in frame starting at base 1. Reading the germline V gene (reference sequence) gives CDR1 LNHDA and CDR2 SQIVND. V has 4 bases trimmed and J has 7 bases trimmed; junction bases matching no gene number 7. Comments on this clone: The antigen it recognizes is unknown. No base quality values were provided; no much bigger clone lies one nucleotide off.

Here the chain combines TRBV19 and TRBJ1-2; 9 bases in between match TRBD1. Sequencing was carried out using blood. The receptor was derived from a man in his fifties or sixties in good health. At the DNA level, the sequence is TGTGCCAGTAGTACGGGACAGGGCATTGGTGGCTACACCTTC. This sequence encodes CASSTGQGIGGYTF.